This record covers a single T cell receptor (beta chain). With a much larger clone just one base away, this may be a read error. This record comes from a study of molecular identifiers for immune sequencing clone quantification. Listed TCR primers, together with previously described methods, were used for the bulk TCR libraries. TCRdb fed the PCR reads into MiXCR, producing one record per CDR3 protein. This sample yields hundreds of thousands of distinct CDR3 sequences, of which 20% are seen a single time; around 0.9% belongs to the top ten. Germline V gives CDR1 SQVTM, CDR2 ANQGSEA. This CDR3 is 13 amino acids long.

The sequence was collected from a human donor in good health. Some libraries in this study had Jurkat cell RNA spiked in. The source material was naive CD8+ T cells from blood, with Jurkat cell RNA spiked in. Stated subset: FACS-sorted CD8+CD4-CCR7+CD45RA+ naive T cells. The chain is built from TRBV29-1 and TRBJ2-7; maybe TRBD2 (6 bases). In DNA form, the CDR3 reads TGCAGCGTTGGGGCAAGGGACTCCTACGGGCAGTACTTC. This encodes CSVGARDSYGQYF.